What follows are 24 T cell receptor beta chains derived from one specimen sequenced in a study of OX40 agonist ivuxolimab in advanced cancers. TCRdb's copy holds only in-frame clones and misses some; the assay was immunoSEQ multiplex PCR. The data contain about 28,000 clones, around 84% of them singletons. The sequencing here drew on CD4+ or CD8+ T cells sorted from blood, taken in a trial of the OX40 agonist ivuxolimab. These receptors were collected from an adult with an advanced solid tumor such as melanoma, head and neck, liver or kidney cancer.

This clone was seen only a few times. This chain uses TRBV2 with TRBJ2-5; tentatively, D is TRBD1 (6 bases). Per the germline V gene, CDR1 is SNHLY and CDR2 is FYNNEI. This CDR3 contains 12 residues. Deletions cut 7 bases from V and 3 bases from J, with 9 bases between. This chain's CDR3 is CASIQGKETQYF. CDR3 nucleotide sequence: TGTGCCAGCATCCAGGGGAAAGAGACCCAGTACTTC. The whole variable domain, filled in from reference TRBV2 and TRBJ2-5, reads EPEVTQTPSHQVTQMGQEVILRCVPISNHLYFYWYRQILGQKVEFLVSFYNNEISEKSEIFDDQFSVERPDGSNFTLKIRSTKLEDSAMYFCASIQGKETQYFGPGTRLLVL.

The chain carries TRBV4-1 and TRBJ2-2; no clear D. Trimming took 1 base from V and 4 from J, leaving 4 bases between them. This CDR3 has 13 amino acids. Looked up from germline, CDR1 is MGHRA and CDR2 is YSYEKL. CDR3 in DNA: TGCGCCAGCAGCCAAGCTGGCACCGGGGAGCTGTTTTTT. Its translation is CASSQAGTGELFF.

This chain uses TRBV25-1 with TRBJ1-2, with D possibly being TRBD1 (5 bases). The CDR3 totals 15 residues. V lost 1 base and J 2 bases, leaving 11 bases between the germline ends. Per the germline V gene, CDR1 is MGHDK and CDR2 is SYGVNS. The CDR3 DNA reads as TGTGCCAGCAGTGAATCGGGGGGGTTAAACTATGGCTACACCTTC. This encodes CASSESGGLNYGYTF.

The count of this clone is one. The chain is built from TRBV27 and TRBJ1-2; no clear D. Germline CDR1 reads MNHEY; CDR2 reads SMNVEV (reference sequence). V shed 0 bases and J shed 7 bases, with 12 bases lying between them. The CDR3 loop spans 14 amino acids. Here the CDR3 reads CASSLSGPGPGYTF. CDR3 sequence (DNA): TGTGCCAGCAGTTTATCGGGTCCAGGCCCTGGCTACACCTTC.

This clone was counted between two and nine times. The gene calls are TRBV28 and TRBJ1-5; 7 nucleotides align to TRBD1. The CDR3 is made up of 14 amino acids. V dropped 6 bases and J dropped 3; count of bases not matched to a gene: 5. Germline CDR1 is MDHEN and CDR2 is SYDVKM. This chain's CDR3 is CASSPQGYNQPQHF. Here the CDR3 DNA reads TGTGCCAGCAGCCCACAGGGGTACAATCAGCCCCAGCATTTT.

The chain's CDR3 is CASSEEEGTSGEQFF. As DNA, the CDR3 is TGTGCCAGCAGTGAAGAAGAGGGGACTAGCGGTGAGCAGTTCTTC. The genes are TRBV6-1 and TRBJ2-1; TRBD2 matches 11 bases. This CDR3 contains 15 residues. CDR1 is MNHNS and CDR2 is SASEGT in the germline V gene. Losses at the gene ends were 1 base for V and 9 bases for J; bases not matched to a gene: 5.

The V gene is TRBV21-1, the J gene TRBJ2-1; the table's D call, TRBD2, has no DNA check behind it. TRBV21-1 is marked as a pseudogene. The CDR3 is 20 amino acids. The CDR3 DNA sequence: TGTGCCAGCAGCCCCCACCCCGGACAGGCTAGCGGGAGCTCCTACAATGAGCAGTTCTTC. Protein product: CASSPHPGQASGSSYNEQFF.

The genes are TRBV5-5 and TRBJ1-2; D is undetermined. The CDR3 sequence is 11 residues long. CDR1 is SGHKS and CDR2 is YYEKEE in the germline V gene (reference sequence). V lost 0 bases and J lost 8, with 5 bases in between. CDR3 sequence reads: CASSLERGYTF. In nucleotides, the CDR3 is TGTGCCAGCAGCTTGGAGCGCGGCTACACCTTC.

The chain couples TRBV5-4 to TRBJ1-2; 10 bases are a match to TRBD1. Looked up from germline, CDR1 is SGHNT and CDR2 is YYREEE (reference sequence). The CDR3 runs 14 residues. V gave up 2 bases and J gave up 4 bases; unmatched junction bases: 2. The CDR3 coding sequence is TGTGCCAGCAGCTTTGGACAGGGGGTCTATGGCTACACCTTC. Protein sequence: CASSFGQGVYGYTF.

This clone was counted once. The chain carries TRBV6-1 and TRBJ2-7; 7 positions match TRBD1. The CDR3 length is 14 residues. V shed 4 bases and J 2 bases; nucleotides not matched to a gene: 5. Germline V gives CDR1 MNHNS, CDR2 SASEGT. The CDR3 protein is CASSGHRGPYEQYF. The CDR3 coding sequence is TGTGCCAGCAGTGGACACAGGGGACCCTACGAGCAGTACTTC.

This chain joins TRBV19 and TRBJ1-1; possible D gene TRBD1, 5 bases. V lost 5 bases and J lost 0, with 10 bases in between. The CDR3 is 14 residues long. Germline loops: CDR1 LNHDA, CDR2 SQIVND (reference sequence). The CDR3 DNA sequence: TGTGCCAGTAGTCTCCAGGGTTTGAACACTGAAGCTTTCTTT. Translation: CASSLQGLNTEAFF.

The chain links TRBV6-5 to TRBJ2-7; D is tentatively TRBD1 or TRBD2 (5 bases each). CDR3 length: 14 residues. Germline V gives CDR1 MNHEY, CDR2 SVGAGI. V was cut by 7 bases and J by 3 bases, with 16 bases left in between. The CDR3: CASTPTGTYYEQYF. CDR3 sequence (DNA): TGTGCCAGCACCCCGACCGGGACCTACTACGAGCAGTACTTC.

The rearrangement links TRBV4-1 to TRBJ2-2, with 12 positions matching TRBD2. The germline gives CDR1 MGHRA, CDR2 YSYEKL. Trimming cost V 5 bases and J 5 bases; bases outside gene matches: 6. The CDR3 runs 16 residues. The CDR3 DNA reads TGCGCCAGCAGCGTATCCGGACTAGCGGGAACCGGGGAGCTGTTTTTT. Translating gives CASSVSGLAGTGELFF.

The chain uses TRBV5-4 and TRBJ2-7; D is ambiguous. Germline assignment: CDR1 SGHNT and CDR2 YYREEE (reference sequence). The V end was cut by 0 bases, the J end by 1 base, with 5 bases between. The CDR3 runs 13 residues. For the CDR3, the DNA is TGTGCCAGCAGCTTGGAAGAGTCCTACGAGCAGTACTTC. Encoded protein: CASSLEESYEQYF.

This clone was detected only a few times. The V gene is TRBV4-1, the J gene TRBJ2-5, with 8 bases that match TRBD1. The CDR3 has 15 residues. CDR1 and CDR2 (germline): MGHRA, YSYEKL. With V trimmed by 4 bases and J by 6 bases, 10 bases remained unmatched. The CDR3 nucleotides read TGCGCCAGCAGCCTTCCAGGGGGCGAGGGGAAGACCCAGTACTTC. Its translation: CASSLPGGEGKTQYF.

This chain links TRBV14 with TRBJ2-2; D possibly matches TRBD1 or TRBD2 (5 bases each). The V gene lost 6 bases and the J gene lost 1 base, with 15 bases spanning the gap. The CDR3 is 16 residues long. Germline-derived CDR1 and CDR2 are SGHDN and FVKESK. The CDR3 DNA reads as TGTGCCAGCAGACGAACCGGGACCGTGAACACCGGGGAGCTGTTTTTT. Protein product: CASRRTGTVNTGELFF.

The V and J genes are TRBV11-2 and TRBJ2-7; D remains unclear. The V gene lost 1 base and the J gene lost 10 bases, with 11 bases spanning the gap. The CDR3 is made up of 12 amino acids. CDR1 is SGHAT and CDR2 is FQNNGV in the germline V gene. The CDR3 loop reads CASSLVRGEQYF. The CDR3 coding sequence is TGTGCCAGCAGCTTAGTTCGTGGAGAACAGTACTTC.

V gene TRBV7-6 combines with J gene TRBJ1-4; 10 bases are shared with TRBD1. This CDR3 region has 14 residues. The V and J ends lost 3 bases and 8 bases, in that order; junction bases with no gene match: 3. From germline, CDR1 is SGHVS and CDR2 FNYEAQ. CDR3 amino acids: CASSFDRGREKLFF. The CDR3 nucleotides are TGTGCCAGCAGCTTTGACAGGGGGCGCGAAAAACTGTTTTTT.

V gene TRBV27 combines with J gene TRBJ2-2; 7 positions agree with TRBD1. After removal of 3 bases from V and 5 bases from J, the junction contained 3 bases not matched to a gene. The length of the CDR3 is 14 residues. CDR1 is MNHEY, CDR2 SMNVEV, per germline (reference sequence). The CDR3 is CASSFGTATGELFF. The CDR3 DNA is TGTGCCAGCAGTTTCGGGACAGCGACCGGGGAGCTGTTTTTT.

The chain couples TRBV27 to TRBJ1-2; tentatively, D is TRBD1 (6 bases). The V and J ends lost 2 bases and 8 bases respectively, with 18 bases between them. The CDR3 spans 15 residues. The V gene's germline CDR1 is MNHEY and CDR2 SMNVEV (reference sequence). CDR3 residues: CASSLSLRGAGGYTF. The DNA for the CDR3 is TGTGCCAGCAGTTTAAGCTTGCGGGGGGCGGGAGGCTACACCTTC.

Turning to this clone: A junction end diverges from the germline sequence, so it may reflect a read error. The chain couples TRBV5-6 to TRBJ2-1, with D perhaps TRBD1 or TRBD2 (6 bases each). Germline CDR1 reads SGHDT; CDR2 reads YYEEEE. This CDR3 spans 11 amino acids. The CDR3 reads CASSWGAALLF. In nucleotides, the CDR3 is TGTGCCAGCAGCTGGGGGGCTGCTTTGCTCTTC.

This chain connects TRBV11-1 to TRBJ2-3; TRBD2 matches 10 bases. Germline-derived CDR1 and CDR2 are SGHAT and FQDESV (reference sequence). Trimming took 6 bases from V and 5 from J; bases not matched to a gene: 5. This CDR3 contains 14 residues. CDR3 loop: CASRLAGEKDTQYF. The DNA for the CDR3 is TGTGCCAGCAGGCTAGCGGGAGAGAAAGATACGCAGTATTTT.

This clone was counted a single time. The CDR3 here is CASRLDTDTQYF. In DNA form, the CDR3 reads TGTGCAAGTCGCTTAGACACAGATACGCAGTATTTT. The chain links TRBV12-2 to TRBJ2-3. TRBV12-2 is an annotated pseudogene. The CDR3 loop spans 12 amino acids.

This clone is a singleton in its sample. The CDR3 protein is CASSDTGGAGNTIYF. CDR3 coding DNA: TGTGCCAGCAGCGACACAGGGGGTGCAGGAAACACCATATATTTT. The genes are TRBV9 and TRBJ1-3, with 8 bases matching TRBD1. Losses at the gene ends were 3 bases for V and 4 bases for J; bases not matched to a gene: 6. The V gene's germline CDR1 is SGDLS and CDR2 YYNGEE. The length of the CDR3 is 15 residues.